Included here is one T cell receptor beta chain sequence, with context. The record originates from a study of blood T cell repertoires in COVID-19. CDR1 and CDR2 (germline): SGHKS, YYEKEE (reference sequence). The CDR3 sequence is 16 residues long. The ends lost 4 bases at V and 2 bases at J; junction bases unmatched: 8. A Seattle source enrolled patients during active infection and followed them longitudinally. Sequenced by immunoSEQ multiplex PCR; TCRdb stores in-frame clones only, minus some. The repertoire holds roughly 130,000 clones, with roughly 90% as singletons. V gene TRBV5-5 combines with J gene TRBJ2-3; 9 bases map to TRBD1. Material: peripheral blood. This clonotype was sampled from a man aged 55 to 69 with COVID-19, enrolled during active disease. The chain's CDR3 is CASSPRTGDFTDTQYF. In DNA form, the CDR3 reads TGTGCCAGCAGCCCCCGGACAGGGGACTTCACAGATACGCAGTATTTT.